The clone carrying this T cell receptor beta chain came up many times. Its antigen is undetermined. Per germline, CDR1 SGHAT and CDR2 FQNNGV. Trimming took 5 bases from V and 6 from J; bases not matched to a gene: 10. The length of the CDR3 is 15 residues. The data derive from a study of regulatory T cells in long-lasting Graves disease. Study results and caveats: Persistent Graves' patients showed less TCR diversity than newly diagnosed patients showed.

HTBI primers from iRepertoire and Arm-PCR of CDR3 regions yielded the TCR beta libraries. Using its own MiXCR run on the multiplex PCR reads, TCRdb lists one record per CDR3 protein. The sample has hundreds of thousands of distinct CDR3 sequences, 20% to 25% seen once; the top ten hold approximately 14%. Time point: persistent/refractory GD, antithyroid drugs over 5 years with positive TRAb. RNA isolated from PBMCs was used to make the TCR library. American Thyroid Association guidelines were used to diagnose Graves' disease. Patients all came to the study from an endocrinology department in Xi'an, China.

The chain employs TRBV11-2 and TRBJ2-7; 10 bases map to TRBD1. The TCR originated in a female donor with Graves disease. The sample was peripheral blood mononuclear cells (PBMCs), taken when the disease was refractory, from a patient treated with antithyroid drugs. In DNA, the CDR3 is TGTGCCAGCAGCCGGGGGGGGGGGACAGGGGTCGAGCAGTACTTC. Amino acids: CASSRGGGTGVEQYF.